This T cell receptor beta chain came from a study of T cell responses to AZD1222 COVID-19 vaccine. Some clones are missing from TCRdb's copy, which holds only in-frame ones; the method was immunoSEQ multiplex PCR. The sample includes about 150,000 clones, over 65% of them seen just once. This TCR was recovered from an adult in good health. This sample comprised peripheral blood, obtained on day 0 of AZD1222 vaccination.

The CDR3 spells CASSPRDSHQETQYF. The CDR3 bases are TGTGCCAGCAGCCCACGGGACAGCCACCAAGAGACCCAGTACTTC. The J gene is TRBJ2-5, the V gene TRBV9; 7 bases map to TRBD1. The CDR3 sequence is 15 residues long. The ends lost 4 bases at V and 0 bases at J; junction bases unmatched: 6. Germline V CDR1 and CDR2: SGDLS, YYNGEE.